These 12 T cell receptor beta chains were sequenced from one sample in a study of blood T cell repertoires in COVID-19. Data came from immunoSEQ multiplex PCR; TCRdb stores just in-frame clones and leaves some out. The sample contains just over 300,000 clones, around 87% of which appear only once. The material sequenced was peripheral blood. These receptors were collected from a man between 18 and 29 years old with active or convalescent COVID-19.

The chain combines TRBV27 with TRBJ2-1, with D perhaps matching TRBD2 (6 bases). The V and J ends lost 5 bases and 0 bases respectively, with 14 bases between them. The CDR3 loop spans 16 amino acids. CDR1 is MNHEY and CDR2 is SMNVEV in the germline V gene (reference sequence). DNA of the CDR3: TGTGCCAGCAGTCCGCCTAGCGTTAGCTCCTACAATGAGCAGTTCTTC. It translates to CASSPPSVSSYNEQFF.

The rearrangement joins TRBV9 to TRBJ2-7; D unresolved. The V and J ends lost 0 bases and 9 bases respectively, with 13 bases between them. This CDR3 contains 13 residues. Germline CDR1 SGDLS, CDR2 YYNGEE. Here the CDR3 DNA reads TGTGCCAGCAGCGTAGGTGGAGAAGCTGGGCAGTACTTC. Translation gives CASSVGGEAGQYF.

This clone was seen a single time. This chain's CDR3 is CASSPGTGFGEQYF. CDR3 DNA sequence: TGCGCCAGCAGCCCCGGGACAGGGTTTGGCGAGCAGTACTTC. The rearrangement links TRBV5-1 to TRBJ2-7; TRBD1 agrees at 9 bases. The CDR3 length is 14 residues. The V and J ends lost 4 bases and 6 bases, in that order; junction bases with no gene match: 8. Germline lookup yields CDR1 SGHRS and CDR2 YFSETQ.

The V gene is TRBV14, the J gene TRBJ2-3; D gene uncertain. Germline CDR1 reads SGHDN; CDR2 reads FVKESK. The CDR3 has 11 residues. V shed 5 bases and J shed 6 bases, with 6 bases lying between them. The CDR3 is CASSYGDTQYF. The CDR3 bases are TGTGCCAGCAGCTATGGCGATACGCAGTATTTT.

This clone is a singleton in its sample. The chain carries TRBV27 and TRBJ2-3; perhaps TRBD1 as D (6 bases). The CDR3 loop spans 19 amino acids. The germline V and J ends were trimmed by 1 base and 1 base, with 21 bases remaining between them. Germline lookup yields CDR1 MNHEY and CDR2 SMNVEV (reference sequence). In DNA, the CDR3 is TGTGCCAGCAGTTTATACGCAGGGGCCGCGTTTCGGGGCACAGATACGCAGTATTTT. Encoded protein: CASSLYAGAAFRGTDTQYF.

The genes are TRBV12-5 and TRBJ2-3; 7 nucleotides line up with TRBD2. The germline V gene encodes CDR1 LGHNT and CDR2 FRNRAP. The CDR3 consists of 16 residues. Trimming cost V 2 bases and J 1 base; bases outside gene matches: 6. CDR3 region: CASGLWGGSGTDTQYF. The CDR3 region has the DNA TGTGCTAGTGGTTTGTGGGGGGGGTCTGGCACAGATACGCAGTATTTT.

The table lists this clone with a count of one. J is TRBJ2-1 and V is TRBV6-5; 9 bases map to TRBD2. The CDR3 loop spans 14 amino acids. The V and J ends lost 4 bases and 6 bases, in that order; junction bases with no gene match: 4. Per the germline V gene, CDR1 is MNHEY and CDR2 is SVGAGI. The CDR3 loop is CASSWGLAANEQFF. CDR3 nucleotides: TGTGCCAGCAGTTGGGGACTAGCAGCCAATGAGCAGTTCTTC.

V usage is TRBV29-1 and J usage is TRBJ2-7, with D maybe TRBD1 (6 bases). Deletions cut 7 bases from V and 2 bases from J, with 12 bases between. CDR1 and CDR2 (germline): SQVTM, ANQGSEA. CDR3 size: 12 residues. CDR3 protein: CSAGDTAYEQYF. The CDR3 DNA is TGCAGCGCCGGGGACACTGCCTACGAGCAGTACTTC.

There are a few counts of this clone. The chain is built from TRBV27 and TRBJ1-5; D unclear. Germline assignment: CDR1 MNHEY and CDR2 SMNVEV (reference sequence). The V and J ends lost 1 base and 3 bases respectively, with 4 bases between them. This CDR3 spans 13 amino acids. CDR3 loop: CASSLLNNQPQHF. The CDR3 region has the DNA TGTGCCAGCAGTTTATTAAACAATCAGCCCCAGCATTTT.

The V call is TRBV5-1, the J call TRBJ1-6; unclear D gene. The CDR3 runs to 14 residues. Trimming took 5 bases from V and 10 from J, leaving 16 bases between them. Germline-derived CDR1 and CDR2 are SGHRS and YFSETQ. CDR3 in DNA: TGCGCCAGCAGTCGTGTGGGAGTACAGTCACCCCTCCACTTT. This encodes CASSRVGVQSPLHF.

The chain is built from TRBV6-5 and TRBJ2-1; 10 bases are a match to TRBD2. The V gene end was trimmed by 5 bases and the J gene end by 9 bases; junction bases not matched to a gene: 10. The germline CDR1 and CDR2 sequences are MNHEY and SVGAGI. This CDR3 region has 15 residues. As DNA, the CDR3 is TGTGCCAGCAGTCACACCGGGACTAGCGTCTTTGAGCAGTTCTTC. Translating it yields CASSHTGTSVFEQFF.

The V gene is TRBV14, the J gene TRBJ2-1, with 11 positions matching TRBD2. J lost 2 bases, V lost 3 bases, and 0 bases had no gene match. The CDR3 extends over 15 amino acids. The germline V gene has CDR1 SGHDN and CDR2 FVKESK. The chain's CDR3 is CASSQGLAAYNEQFF. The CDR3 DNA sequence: TGTGCCAGCAGCCAGGGACTAGCGGCCTACAATGAGCAGTTCTTC. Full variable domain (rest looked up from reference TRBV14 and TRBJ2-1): EAGVTQFPSHSVIEKGQTVTLRCDPISGHDNLYWYRRVMGKEIKFLLHFVKESKQDESGMPNNRFLAERTGGTYSTLKVQPAELEDSGVYFCASSQGLAAYNEQFFGPGTRLTVL.